This T cell receptor beta chain comes out of a study of monozygotic twins with inflammatory bowel disease. TCRdb reprocessed the 5' RACE reads and stores each CDR3 protein as one record, lacking DNA. This table holds approximately 420,000 distinct CDR3 sequences. For every donor, one blood sample of approximately 2.5 ml was drawn. The CDR3 consists of 12 residues. From germline, CDR1 is DFQATT and CDR2 SNEGSKA (reference sequence). Sequencing was performed on blood. This receptor was obtained from a human donor with ulcerative colitis or Crohn's disease, or a healthy co-twin of an affected twin (not recorded which). The chain is built from TRBV20-1 and TRBJ1-6; TCRdb outputs TRBD1, but without DNA this stays unchecked. This CDR3 is CSASGVRSPLHF.